What follows describes a single T cell receptor beta chain. This entry is derived from a study of cytomegalovirus exposure and HLA in healthy donors. The PCR contained 60 Vbeta and 13 Jbeta primers. TCRdb keeps only in-frame clones here, not all; method: immunoSEQ multiplex PCR. The sample yields 110,000 to 150,000 clones, around 83% seen once. The sequenced sample consisted of PBMCs. The sequence derives from a male donor in good health and CMV-seropositive.

The CDR3: CASSISSGDSYEQYF. CDR3 DNA sequence: TGTGCCAGTAGTATTAGTAGCGGGGACTCCTACGAGCAGTACTTC. The J gene is TRBJ2-7, the V gene TRBV19; TRBD2 agrees at 8 bases. Germline-derived CDR1 and CDR2 are LNHDA and SQIVND (reference sequence). The CDR3 extends over 15 amino acids. Germline trimming cut 3 bases from V and 0 bases from J; bases unmatched to any gene: 4.